This T cell receptor beta chain was obtained from a study of beta chain features in type 1 diabetes. The study, taken as a whole, reports: TCRB CDR3s were moderately but significantly shorter in Type 1 diabetes patients in all four CD4+ subsets.

Expressed TCRB transcripts were sequenced because the isolated RNA had all been reverse transcribed beforehand. Regulatory, naive and central memory T cell samples averaged approximately 3.3 million reads. Generated by immunoSEQ multiplex PCR, the TCRdb table keeps only in-frame clones and is missing some. The sample gives 250,000 to 350,000 clones, approximately 16% of which show up once; less than 0.02% is in the top ten. Germline CDR1 and CDR2: SGHAT and FQNNGV. The trim removed 4 bases at V and 2 bases at J, leaving 15 bases unmatched. CDR3 length equals 19 residues. Regarding this clone: Its target is not known.

Markers CD45RO/CCR7/CD25/CD127/CD95/CD27 served to sort CD4+ naive, central memory, regulatory and stem cell-like memory cells. This sequence joins TRBV11-2 and TRBJ2-1, with TRBD1 matching 9 bases. This sequence was found in a young man with type 1 diabetes. The specimen was naive CD4+ T cells from blood. The CDR3: CASSSGTGLAIGPYNEQFF. CDR3 coding DNA: TGTGCCAGCAGCTCAGGGACAGGGTTGGCGATTGGCCCCTACAATGAGCAGTTCTTC.